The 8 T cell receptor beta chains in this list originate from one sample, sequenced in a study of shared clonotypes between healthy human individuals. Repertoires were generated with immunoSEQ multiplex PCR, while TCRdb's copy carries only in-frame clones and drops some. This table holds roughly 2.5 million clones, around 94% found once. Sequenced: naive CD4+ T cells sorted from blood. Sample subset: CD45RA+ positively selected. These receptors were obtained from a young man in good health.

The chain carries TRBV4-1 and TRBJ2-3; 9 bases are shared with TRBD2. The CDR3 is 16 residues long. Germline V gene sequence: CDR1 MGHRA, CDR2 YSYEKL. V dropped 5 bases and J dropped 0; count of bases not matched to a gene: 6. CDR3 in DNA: TGCGCCAGCAGCTATCTAGCGGGGTCTAGCACAGATACGCAGTATTTT. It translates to CASSYLAGSSTDTQYF.

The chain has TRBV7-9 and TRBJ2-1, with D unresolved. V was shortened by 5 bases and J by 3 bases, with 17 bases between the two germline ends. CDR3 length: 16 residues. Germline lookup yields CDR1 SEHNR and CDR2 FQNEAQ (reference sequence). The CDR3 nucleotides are TGTGCCAGCAGCCGAGCTGACGGAACATTCTACAATGAGCAGTTCTTC. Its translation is CASSRADGTFYNEQFF.

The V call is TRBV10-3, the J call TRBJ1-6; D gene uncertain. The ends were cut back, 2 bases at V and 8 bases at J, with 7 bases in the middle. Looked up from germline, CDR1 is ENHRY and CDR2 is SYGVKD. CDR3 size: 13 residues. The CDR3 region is CAISEGTDSPLHF. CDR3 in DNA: TGTGCCATCAGTGAGGGTACTGATTCACCCCTCCACTTT.

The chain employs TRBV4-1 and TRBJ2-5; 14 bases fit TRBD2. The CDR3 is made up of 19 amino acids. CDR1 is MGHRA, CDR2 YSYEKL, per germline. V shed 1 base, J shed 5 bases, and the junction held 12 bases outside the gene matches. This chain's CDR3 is CASSQVMVGTSGSWETQYF. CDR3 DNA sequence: TGCGCCAGCAGCCAAGTCATGGTGGGGACTAGCGGGAGTTGGGAGACCCAGTACTTC.

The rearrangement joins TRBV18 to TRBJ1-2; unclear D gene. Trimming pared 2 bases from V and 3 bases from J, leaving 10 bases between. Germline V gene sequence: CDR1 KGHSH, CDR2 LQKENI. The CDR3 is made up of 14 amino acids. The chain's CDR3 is CASSPGKQYYGYTF. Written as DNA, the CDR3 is TGTGCCAGCTCACCAGGGAAACAGTACTATGGCTACACCTTC.

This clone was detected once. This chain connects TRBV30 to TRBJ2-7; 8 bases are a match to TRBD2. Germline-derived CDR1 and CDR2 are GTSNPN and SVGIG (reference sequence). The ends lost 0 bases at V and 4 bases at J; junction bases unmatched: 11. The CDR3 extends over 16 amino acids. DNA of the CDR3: TGTGCCTGGAGTGTACCGACGGGGGGGAACGCGTACGAGCAGTACTTC. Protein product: CAWSVPTGGNAYEQYF.

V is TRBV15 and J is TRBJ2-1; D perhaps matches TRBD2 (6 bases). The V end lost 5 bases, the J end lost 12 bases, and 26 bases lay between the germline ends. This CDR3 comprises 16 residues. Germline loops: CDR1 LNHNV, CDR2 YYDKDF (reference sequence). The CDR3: CATSWPTGADNEGQFF. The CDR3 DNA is TGTGCCACCAGCTGGCCGACGGGAGCGGACAATGAGGGGCAGTTCTTC.

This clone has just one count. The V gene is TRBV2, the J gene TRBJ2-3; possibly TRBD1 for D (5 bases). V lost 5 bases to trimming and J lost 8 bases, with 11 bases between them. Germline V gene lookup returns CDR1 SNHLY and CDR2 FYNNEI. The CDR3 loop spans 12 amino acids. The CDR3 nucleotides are TGTGCCAGCAGTTTTGGACAAGGTACGCAGTATTTT. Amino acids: CASSFGQGTQYF.